This TCR beta chain was captured in a study of early T cells in non-severe SARS-CoV-2 infection. The CDR3 length is 12 residues. V lost 10 bases, J lost 4 bases, and 11 bases lay in between. In germline, CDR1 is WSHSY, CDR2 SAAADI. Unique molecular identifiers were affixed to single, distinct cDNA molecules. TCRdb fed the 5' RACE reads into MiXCR, producing one record per CDR3 protein. Of about 60,000 distinct CDR3 sequences in the sample, more than 8.5% were seen once. Study-level points and caveats: Lookups in VDJdb leaned toward anti-spike CD8 responses and missed private and CD4 specificities.

This clonotype came up a few times. What it binds is unknown. The sequenced sample consisted of whole blood. V and J are TRBV10-2 and TRBJ2-1; no firm D call. This TCR came from an adult who was a healthcare worker with PCR-confirmed SARS-CoV-2 infection or an uninfected control (not recorded which). CDR3 sequence: CATQEVYNEQFF. CDR3 nucleotide sequence: TGCGCCACCCAAGAGGTGTACAATGAGCAGTTCTTC.